The T cell receptor (beta chain) under discussion was sequenced for a study of a mutant IDH1 vaccine in newly diagnosed glioma. The table came from immunoSEQ multiplex PCR; TCRdb's copy has only in-frame clones and leaves some out. Among some 19,000 clones, about 85% were seen once, and the ten largest hold 5% to 5.5%. Time point defined: baseline, week 1 (first vaccination visit). The treatment was: pre-vaccination baseline after standard-of-care therapy. The ends lost 5 bases at V and 4 bases at J; junction bases unmatched: 13. Germline loops: CDR1 SGHAT, CDR2 FQNNGV. The CDR3 consists of 17 residues.

This TCR was sampled from a man between 35 and 55 years old with glioma. This material consisted of PBMCs, taken from a glioma patient treated with radiotherapy, temozolomide or both. V usage is TRBV11-2 and J usage is TRBJ2-7; 11 positions match TRBD2. CDR3 DNA sequence: TGTGCCAGCAGCCTCTGGCTAGCGGGAGGCTCTCGGTACGAGCAGTACTTC. Protein sequence: CASSLWLAGGSRYEQYF.